The 31 T cell receptor beta chains given below trace back to one sample, sequenced in a study of CXCR3-negative and CXCR3-positive naive CD8 T cells. Findings of the study overall: TRB CDR3s were more hydrophobic in CXCR3-positive than in CXCR3-negative naive cells.

These receptors' targets are unknown. The method, 5' RACE with UMI labels, was used to prepare the TRB cDNA libraries. TCRdb reprocessed the 5' RACE reads, with one entry per CDR3 protein and no DNA. The clone table shows approximately 8,400 distinct CDR3 sequences, with the ten largest holding 1.5% to 2.5%. Input material: naive CXCR3+ CD8+ T cells from blood. Subset given: CD45RO-CCR7+CD27+CD95- naive CD8+ T cells expressing CXCR3 (TNR3+). These receptor sequences come from a human donor in good health. Some clones in this sample may be carry-over from other donors' samples.

J is TRBJ2-7 and V is TRBV29-1. This CDR3 region has 15 residues. Per the germline V gene, CDR1 is SQVTM and CDR2 is ANQGSEA. The CDR3: CSVEFLNRGLYEQYF.

This clonotype is labeled medium-sized based on frequency. This chain uses TRBV27 with TRBJ1-1; TCRdb returns TRBD1, unconfirmable since there is no DNA. Germline V CDR1 and CDR2: MNHEY, SMNVEV (reference sequence). This CDR3 has 13 residues. The chain's CDR3 is CASRTGGNTEAFF.

The chain recombines TRBV29-1 with TRBJ2-5; TCRdb gives TRBD2 as the D gene, but with no DNA this cannot be confirmed. CDR3 length equals 15 residues. Germline lookup yields CDR1 SQVTM and CDR2 ANQGSEA. The CDR3 region is CSVEILAGVGETQYF.

This chain connects TRBV7-8 to TRBJ2-1; TCRdb names TRBD2, which stays unverified in the absence of DNA. Germline CDR1 reads SGHVS; CDR2 reads FQNEAQ. The CDR3 consists of 17 residues. CDR3: CASSFQASIAGEGEQFF.

Considering frequency, this clonotype is medium-sized (0.01 to 0.1%). The chain couples TRBV5-4 to TRBJ2-5; TCRdb's D gene call, TRBD2, goes unchecked for lack of DNA. The CDR3 has 15 amino acids. The V gene's germline CDR1 is SGHNT and CDR2 YYREEE (reference sequence). The CDR3 loop is CASSLVSTGEETQYF.

This sequence joins TRBV5-1 and TRBJ1-5. The CDR3 runs to 13 residues. The germline gives CDR1 SGHRS, CDR2 YFSETQ. The CDR3 sequence is CASSLHSNQPQHF.

According to its frequency, this clonotype is medium-sized (0.01 to 0.1%). The chain recombines TRBV7-8 with TRBJ2-3; the D call from TCRdb, TRBD1, cannot be confirmed without DNA. The CDR3 totals 14 residues. The V gene's germline CDR1 is SGHVS and CDR2 FQNEAQ. CDR3 loop: CASSWTGITDTQYF.

The chain links TRBV29-1 to TRBJ1-1. Germline V gene sequence: CDR1 SQVTM, CDR2 ANQGSEA. This CDR3 spans 12 amino acids. The CDR3 sequence is CSVWVRRTEAFF. Drawing the rest from reference TRBV29-1 and TRBJ1-1, the complete variable domain is SAVISQKPSRDICQRGTSLTIQCQVDSQVTMMFWYRQQPGQSLTLIATANQGSEATYESGFVIDKFPISRPNLTFSTLTVSNMSPEDSSIYLCSVWVRRTEAFFGQGTRLTVV.

Judged by frequency, this clonotype is medium-sized (0.01 to 0.1%). The chain uses TRBV28 and TRBJ2-4; the D gene TCRdb calls, TRBD1, cannot be checked with no DNA. Germline CDR1 MDHEN, CDR2 SYDVKM. This CDR3 comprises 14 residues. The CDR3 spells CASSITGTGDIQYF.

This sequence joins TRBV5-1 and TRBJ1-1. CDR1 and CDR2 from the germline V gene are SGHRS and YFSETQ. This CDR3 is built from 15 residues. The CDR3 spells CASSSEWAGNTEAFF. Using reference TRBV5-1 and TRBJ1-1 for the parts outside the CDR3, the full variable domain is KAGVTQTPRYLIKTRGQQVTLSCSPISGHRSVSWYQQTPGQGLQFLFEYFSETQRNKGNFPGRFSGRQFSNSRSEMNVSTLELGDSALYLCASSSEWAGNTEAFFGQGTRLTVV.

This rearrangement joins TRBV29-1 to TRBJ2-1; TCRdb returns TRBD2, unconfirmable since there is no DNA. CDR3 length: 14 amino acids. Germline loops: CDR1 SQVTM, CDR2 ANQGSEA. The CDR3 loop is CSGGTSGGYNEQFF.

This clonotype counts as medium-sized by frequency. The chain combines TRBV4-3 with TRBJ1-5; TCRdb's assignment of TRBD1 cannot be checked, as there is no DNA. The CDR3 is made up of 13 amino acids. Per germline, CDR1 LGHNA and CDR2 YSLEER. The CDR3 here is CASSHWGSQPQHF.

This clonotype is labeled medium-sized based on frequency. The chain has TRBV7-2 and TRBJ1-1. CDR3 size: 13 residues. Germline-derived CDR1 and CDR2 are SGHTA and FQGNSA. The CDR3 spells CASSYPETREAFF. The variable domain in full, completed from reference TRBV7-2 and TRBJ1-1, reads GAGVSQSPSNKVTEKGKDVELRCDPISGHTALYWYRQSLGQGLEFLIYFQGNSAPDKSGLPSDRFSAERTGGSVSTLTIQRTQQEDSAVYLCASSYPETREAFFGQGTRLTVV.

This clonotype registers medium-sized by frequency. V usage is TRBV5-5 and J usage is TRBJ1-1. This CDR3 has 14 amino acids. Germline CDR1 SGHKS, CDR2 YYEKEE (reference sequence). CDR3 sequence reads: CASSLWTENTEAFF.

CDR3 sequence: CATSRVTDTLNQPQHF. The chain joins TRBV15 to TRBJ1-5; TCRdb returns TRBD1, unconfirmable since there is no DNA. Germline V gene data show CDR1 as LNHNV and CDR2 as YYDKDF (reference sequence). This CDR3 has 16 residues.

The chain links TRBV7-6 to TRBJ2-3; TCRdb outputs TRBD1, but without DNA this stays unchecked. The CDR3 extends over 17 amino acids. The germline gives CDR1 SGHVS, CDR2 FNYEAQ. Here the CDR3 reads CASRLAALGTSTDTQYF. Combining the CDR3 with reference TRBV7-6 and TRBJ2-3 gives the whole variable domain GAGVSQSPRYKVTKRGQDVALRCDPISGHVSLYWYRQALGQGPEFLTYFNYEAQQDKSGLPNDRFSAERPEGSISTLTIQRTEQRDSAMYRCASRLAALGTSTDTQYFGPGTRLTVL.

The chain has TRBV14 and TRBJ1-1. Germline lookup yields CDR1 SGHDN and CDR2 FVKESK. This CDR3 contains 12 residues. CDR3 loop: CASSQGGAEAFF. The complete variable domain, with remaining parts taken from reference TRBV14 and TRBJ1-1, reads EAGVTQFPSHSVIEKGQTVTLRCDPISGHDNLYWYRRVMGKEIKFLLHFVKESKQDESGMPNNRFLAERTGGTYSTLKVQPAELEDSGVYFCASSQGGAEAFFGQGTRLTVV.

The V call is TRBV13, the J call TRBJ2-1; without DNA, the TCRdb call of TRBD2 cannot be checked. Germline loops: CDR1 PRHDT, CDR2 FYEKMQ (reference sequence). This CDR3 region has 17 residues. Here the CDR3 reads CASSDPEGVAGRNEQFF.

This clonotype is labeled medium-sized based on frequency. The rearrangement uses TRBV28 and TRBJ2-2; TCRdb gives TRBD1 as the D gene, but with no DNA this cannot be confirmed. Germline-derived CDR1 and CDR2 are MDHEN and SYDVKM. The CDR3 is made up of 15 amino acids. The CDR3 reads CASIPSDRDTGELFF.

V usage is TRBV12-3 or TRBV12-4 and J usage is TRBJ2-1; the D gene TCRdb calls, TRBD1, cannot be checked with no DNA. This CDR3 contains 13 residues. The chain's CDR3 is CARAGQFQNEQFF.

Judged by frequency, this clonotype is medium-sized. The CDR3: CASSLDPLTFLAKNIQYF. This rearrangement joins TRBV5-5 to TRBJ2-4. Germline CDR1 reads SGHKS; CDR2 reads YYEKEE (reference sequence). The CDR3 is 18 residues long. The whole variable domain, filled in from reference TRBV5-5 and TRBJ2-4, reads DAGVTQSPTHLIKTRGQQVTLRCSPISGHKSVSWYQQVLGQGPQFIFQYYEKEERGRGNFPDRFSARQFPNYSSELNVNALLLGDSALYLCASSLDPLTFLAKNIQYFGAGTRLSVL.

The V and J genes are TRBV13 and TRBJ2-1; TCRdb proposes TRBD2, but this gene call is untestable without DNA. This CDR3 comprises 13 residues. Germline CDR1 is PRHDT and CDR2 is FYEKMQ (reference sequence). CDR3: CASSLGREGEQFF.

This clonotype is labeled medium-sized (0.01 to 0.1%) based on frequency. This chain joins TRBV29-1 and TRBJ1-2. The CDR3 totals 11 residues. From germline, CDR1 is SQVTM and CDR2 ANQGSEA. The chain's CDR3 is CSALTNYGYTF.

The genes are TRBV4-1 and TRBJ2-1; the D call of TRBD2 rests on TCRdb alone, since no DNA is present to check it. This CDR3 spans 16 amino acids. Germline-derived CDR1 and CDR2 are MGHRA and YSYEKL. CDR3 in amino acids: CASSHTSGVDYNEQFF.

The chain combines TRBV28 with TRBJ2-1; lacking DNA, the TRBD1 call made by TCRdb goes unchecked. The CDR3 consists of 15 residues. Per the germline V gene, CDR1 is MDHEN and CDR2 is SYDVKM. CDR3 residues: CASSLRTGRIYEQFF. The full variable domain, its missing parts supplied by reference TRBV28 and TRBJ2-1, is DVKVTQSSRYLVKRTGEKVFLECVQDMDHENMFWYRQDPGLGLRLIYFSYDVKMKEKGDIPEGYSVSREKKERFSLILESASTNQTSMYLCASSLRTGRIYEQFFGPGTRLTVL.

The genes are TRBV28 and TRBJ2-7; TCRdb's D call of TRBD1 is untestable without DNA. This CDR3 comprises 15 residues. CDR1 and CDR2 from the germline V gene are MDHEN and SYDVKM. The CDR3 loop is CASSSRRTGRYEQYF. Full variable domain (remainder filled in from reference TRBV28 and TRBJ2-7): DVKVTQSSRYLVKRTGEKVFLECVQDMDHENMFWYRQDPGLGLRLIYFSYDVKMKEKGDIPEGYSVSREKKERFSLILESASTNQTSMYLCASSSRRTGRYEQYFGPGTRLTVT.

CDR3 region: CASSLSHSNTEAFF. The chain links TRBV12-3 or TRBV12-4 to TRBJ1-1; there is no DNA to check the TCRdb D call of TRBD1. This CDR3 spans 14 amino acids.

The V gene is TRBV11-1, the J gene TRBJ2-7. Germline CDR1 and CDR2: SGHAT and FQDESV (reference sequence). This CDR3 contains 13 residues. This CDR3 reads CASSLDNTDEQYF. Full variable domain (remainder filled in from reference TRBV11-1 and TRBJ2-7): EAEVAQSPRYKITEKSQAVAFWCDPISGHATLYWYRQILGQGPELLVQFQDESVVDDSQLPKDRFSAERLKGVDSTLKIQPAELGDSAMYLCASSLDNTDEQYFGPGTRLTVT.

The V call is TRBV27, the J call TRBJ2-1. The germline gives CDR1 MNHEY, CDR2 SMNVEV (reference sequence). The CDR3 runs 13 residues. The CDR3 loop reads CASSSLSGDEQFF.

This clonotype shows up as medium-sized by frequency. The chain couples TRBV29-1 to TRBJ1-2; TCRdb outputs TRBD1, but without DNA this stays unchecked. The CDR3 has 13 residues. Germline assignment: CDR1 SQVTM and CDR2 ANQGSEA. The CDR3 reads CSVEDETGDGYTF.

The J gene is TRBJ2-7, the V gene TRBV5-1. This CDR3 region has 15 residues. Germline-derived CDR1 and CDR2 are SGHRS and YFSETQ. The CDR3 protein is CASSLPGGSSYEQYF.